One and the same sample provided the 17 T cell receptor beta chains below, sequenced in a study of T cell responses to AZD1222 COVID-19 vaccine. Libraries were prepared by immunoSEQ multiplex PCR; TCRdb keeps only in-frame clonotypes and omits some of them. The sample carries fewer than 180,000 clones, roughly 90% recorded once. The sample consisted of peripheral blood, taken 28 days after the second AZD1222 dose. These receptors were collected from an adult who received the AZD1222 COVID-19 vaccine.

This chain links TRBV19 with TRBJ1-5; unclear D gene. Between the trimmed V and J ends, which lost 6 bases and 5 bases, there was a span of 20 bases. The CDR3 runs to 16 residues. CDR1 is LNHDA, CDR2 SQIVND, per germline (reference sequence). The DNA for the CDR3 is TGTGCCAGTAGGAGAGGGCAGTTCCACCACGATCAGCCCCAGCATTTT. This encodes CASRRGQFHHDQPQHF.

The rearrangement joins TRBV10-3 to TRBJ1-5; D uncertain. The CDR3 is 14 residues long. Trimming left V 4 bases short and J 4 bases short, with 11 bases between. Germline V gene lookup returns CDR1 ENHRY and CDR2 SYGVKD. The CDR3: CAISGEPRNQPQHF. The CDR3 DNA reads as TGTGCCATCAGTGGCGAGCCCCGAAATCAGCCCCAGCATTTT.

The chain's CDR3 is CASSFVLAETNTGELFF. The CDR3 DNA follows: TGTGCCAGCAGTTTTGTTCTAGCGGAGACAAACACCGGGGAGCTGTTTTTT. The chain couples TRBV28 to TRBJ2-2, with 7 bases that match TRBD2. The V and J ends lost 3 bases and 2 bases, in that order; junction bases with no gene match: 9. Germline V CDR1 and CDR2: MDHEN, SYDVKM. The CDR3 has 17 amino acids.

In the case of this clone: At one of its ends the junction is not consistent with the germline gene, which may arise from a read error. This rearrangement joins TRBV24-1 to TRBJ2-7, with D perhaps assigned TRBD1 or TRBD2 (5 bases each). CDR1 KGHDR and CDR2 SFDVKD come from the germline V gene. This CDR3 is 12 amino acids long. Here the CDR3 reads CATSALGDEQYF. CDR3 nucleotides: TGTGCCACCAGTGCTTTGGGGGACGAGCAGTACTTC.

This chain connects TRBV5-1 to TRBJ1-2; D gene ambiguous. Germline CDR1 and CDR2: SGHRS and YFSETQ. The CDR3 length is 14 residues. V was pared by 1 base and J by 1 base, with 8 bases between. The CDR3 protein is CASSLTGDNYGYTF. CDR3 coding DNA: TGCGCCAGCAGCTTGACTGGGGATAACTATGGCTACACCTTC.

V is TRBV28 and J is TRBJ2-7; 7 bases match TRBD2. V lost 2 bases, J lost 3 bases, and 10 bases stayed unmatched. CDR3 length equals 16 residues. Germline loops: CDR1 MDHEN, CDR2 SYDVKM. CDR3 sequence: CASSLRAGAPYYEQYF. Written as DNA, the CDR3 is TGTGCCAGCAGTTTACGTGCGGGAGCCCCCTACTACGAGCAGTACTTC. The entire variable domain, with the rest obtained from reference TRBV28 and TRBJ2-7, is as follows: DVKVTQSSRYLVKRTGEKVFLECVQDMDHENMFWYRQDPGLGLRLIYFSYDVKMKEKGDIPEGYSVSREKKERFSLILESASTNQTSMYLCASSLRAGAPYYEQYFGPGTRLTVT.

The rearrangement joins TRBV9 to TRBJ1-6, with D uncertain. CDR1 is SGDLS and CDR2 is YYNGEE in the germline V gene. This CDR3 contains 12 residues. V lost 0 bases to trimming and J lost 6 bases, with 1 base between them. Here the CDR3 reads CASSVANSPLHF. In DNA form, the CDR3 reads TGTGCCAGCAGCGTAGCTAATTCACCCCTCCACTTT.

V gene TRBV10-3 combines with J gene TRBJ2-7; 10 bases map to TRBD2. CDR1 ENHRY and CDR2 SYGVKD come from the germline V gene. Unmatched junction bases numbered 6, after V lost 7 bases and J lost 3 bases. The CDR3 runs to 14 residues. The CDR3 DNA follows: TGTGCCATCACCGCTAGCGGGAGTAACTACGAGCAGTACTTC. It yields the protein CAITASGSNYEQYF.

This sequence joins TRBV4-3 and TRBJ2-3; 9 nucleotides match TRBD2. The V gene's germline CDR1 is LGHNA and CDR2 YSLEER. This CDR3 has 15 residues. V lost 7 bases and J lost 1; bases outside the gene matches: 6. This CDR3 is CASTRGGRGTDTQYF. DNA of the CDR3: TGCGCCAGCACCAGGGGCGGGAGGGGCACAGATACGCAGTATTTT.

The chain couples TRBV24-1 to TRBJ2-5; TRBD1 agrees at 10 bases. This CDR3 region has 14 residues. The trim removed 7 bases at V and 5 bases at J, leaving 6 bases unmatched. The germline CDR1 and CDR2 sequences are KGHDR and SFDVKD. The CDR3 nucleotides are TGTGCCACCAGCCGACAGGGGGCGGTGGAGACCCAGTACTTC. It codes for CATSRQGAVETQYF.

This chain connects TRBV4-3 to TRBJ2-3, with D perhaps assigned TRBD1 or TRBD2 (5 bases each). CDR3 length: 16 amino acids. Trimming stripped 4 bases from V and 0 bases from J, with 14 bases between. Germline CDR1 LGHNA, CDR2 YSLEER. The CDR3 coding sequence is TGCGCCAGCAGCCCAGGGAGTAGCGCCAGCACAGATACGCAGTATTTT. Translated, it gives CASSPGSSASTDTQYF.

The rearrangement links TRBV19 to TRBJ1-2; 9 positions agree with TRBD1. The germline gives CDR1 LNHDA, CDR2 SQIVND (reference sequence). The length of the CDR3 is 16 residues. V was clipped by 5 bases and J by 0 bases; unmatched bases: 7. CDR3 amino acids: CASSPRTGETNYGYTF. The CDR3 DNA reads TGTGCCAGTAGTCCTAGGACAGGGGAAACTAACTATGGCTACACCTTC.

The count of this clone is one. The chain is built from TRBV11-2 and TRBJ1-2; a weak D match, TRBD1 (6 bases). Germline V gene lookup returns CDR1 SGHAT and CDR2 FQNNGV. Between the trimmed V and J ends, which lost 3 bases and 7 bases, there was a span of 12 bases. There are 13 residues in the CDR3. The CDR3 is CASSFAGVSGYTF. The CDR3, as DNA: TGTGCCAGCAGCTTTGCAGGGGTCAGTGGCTACACCTTC.

This clone was counted a few times. This rearrangement joins TRBV15 to TRBJ1-2; D may be TRBD1 (5 bases). The CDR3 is made up of 15 amino acids. The V and J ends lost 3 bases and 0 bases respectively, with 11 bases between them. The germline V gene encodes CDR1 LNHNV and CDR2 YYDKDF (reference sequence). CDR3 bases: TGTGCCACCAGCAGGCGACAGCTCTCTAACTATGGCTACACCTTC. The encoded protein is CATSRRQLSNYGYTF.

The chain employs TRBV6-6 and TRBJ2-7, with 13 bases matching TRBD2. Germline V CDR1 and CDR2: MNHNY, SVGAGI (reference sequence). V dropped 5 bases and J dropped 0; count of bases not matched to a gene: 10. The CDR3 runs 18 residues. CDR3 nucleotide sequence: TGTGCCAGCAGTCGTCCGGGACTAGCGGGACCACACTCCTACGAGCAGTACTTC. Its translation: CASSRPGLAGPHSYEQYF.

This chain joins TRBV27 and TRBJ1-1; possibly TRBD1 for D (5 bases). CDR3 length equals 14 residues. V dropped 5 bases and J dropped 0 bases, with 10 bases sitting between them. Germline CDR1 and CDR2: MNHEY and SMNVEV (reference sequence). This CDR3 reads CASSPGTMNTEAFF. Written as DNA, the CDR3 is TGTGCCAGCAGTCCCGGGACGATGAACACTGAAGCTTTCTTT.

This clone was found once. This sequence joins TRBV6-6 and TRBJ2-1; TRBD2 aligns across 13 bases. From germline, CDR1 is MNHNY and CDR2 SVGAGI (reference sequence). This CDR3 is 17 amino acids long. The V and J ends lost 5 bases and 2 bases, in that order; junction bases with no gene match: 6. The DNA for the CDR3 is TGTGCCAGCAGTCGGACTAGCGGGAGCGGTGCCTACAATGAGCAGTTCTTC. Residues: CASSRTSGSGAYNEQFF.